The 18 T cell receptor beta chains below come from one sample, sequenced in a study of Graves' ophthalmopathy and Graves' hyperthyroidism. RNA transcripts yielded amplified TCR beta CDR3 regions. After a first-round RT-PCR with HTBI primers, a second-round multiplex PCR was run. TCRdb fed the multiplex PCR reads into MiXCR, producing one record per CDR3 protein. The sample records a few hundred thousand distinct CDR3 sequences, about 18% being singletons. Sequenced input: peripheral blood. These receptor sequences come from an adult woman with stable Graves' hyperthyroidism.

A few counts support this clonotype. The V gene is TRBV4-1, the J gene TRBJ2-7; D is tentatively TRBD1 or TRBD2 (5 bases each). Trimming removed 0 bases at V and 2 bases at J, with 11 bases between. The CDR3 has 15 amino acids. From germline, CDR1 is MGHRA and CDR2 YSYEKL. CDR3 protein: CASSQDGTEPYEQYF. DNA of the CDR3: TGCGCCAGCAGCCAAGATGGGACGGAGCCCTACGAGCAGTACTTC.

The rearrangement uses TRBV5-1 and TRBJ1-5, with a weak D call TRBD1 (6 bases). The CDR3 covers 15 residues. Deletions cut 0 bases from V and 6 bases from J, with 13 bases between. Germline V gives CDR1 SGHRS, CDR2 YFSETQ. CDR3 nucleotides: TGCGCCAGCAGCTTGGGCGATCAGGGGACTCAGCCCCAGCATTTT. Translating it yields CASSLGDQGTQPQHF.

This chain uses TRBV6-5 with TRBJ1-2; possibly TRBD1 for D (5 bases). This CDR3 is built from 14 residues. The germline V and J ends were trimmed by 9 bases and 2 bases, with 16 bases remaining between them. Per the germline V gene, CDR1 is MNHEY and CDR2 is SVGAGI. In nucleotides, the CDR3 is TGTGCCAGTAGCTACGGGGCAGGGAACTATGGCTACACCTTC. Translating it yields CASSYGAGNYGYTF.

This clonotype was observed many times. The chain carries TRBV20-1 and TRBJ2-7; 8 positions match TRBD2. Germline V CDR1 and CDR2: DFQATT, SNEGSKA (reference sequence). Trimming removed 5 bases from V and 10 bases from J; junction bases left unmatched: 7. This CDR3 spans 11 amino acids. The chain's CDR3 is CSAWIAGRQYF. CDR3 DNA sequence: TGCAGTGCTTGGATAGCGGGAAGACAGTACTTC.

As DNA, the CDR3 is TGCAGTGCTAGAGTCAGCGGGGGGGCGATCGGGGAGCTGTTTTTT. Translating gives CSARVSGGAIGELFF. This chain uses TRBV20-1 with TRBJ2-2, with 10 bases matching TRBD2. The V gene's germline CDR1 is DFQATT and CDR2 SNEGSKA (reference sequence). The CDR3 consists of 15 residues. J was trimmed by 7 bases and V by 1 base; bases with no gene match: 6.

This clonotype was seen at least ten times. A read error is possible here, since a much larger clone lies one base away. J is TRBJ2-5 and V is TRBV7-8; TRBD2 is a possible D gene (6 bases). The length of the CDR3 is 13 residues. Germline loops: CDR1 SGHVS, CDR2 FQNEAQ. CDR3 region: CASSRLGSETKYF. In DNA form, the CDR3 reads TGTGCCAGCAGTCGACTAGGGTCAGAGACCAAGTACTTC.

This clonotype was detected only a few times. This chain uses TRBV4-1 with TRBJ1-1, with TRBD1 identical over 7 bases. V lost 6 bases to trimming and J lost 1 base; unmatched junction nucleotides: 5. This CDR3 region has 14 residues. Germline values: CDR1 MGHRA, CDR2 YSYEKL. The CDR3 coding sequence is TGCGCCAGCAGACAAAACAGGGGGAACACTGAAGCTTTCTTT. This codes for CASRQNRGNTEAFF.

The chain recombines TRBV27 with TRBJ2-7; D gene unclear. There are 13 residues in the CDR3. V was pared by 5 bases and J by 5 bases, with 13 bases between. Looked up from germline, CDR1 is MNHEY and CDR2 is SMNVEV (reference sequence). CDR3 residues: CASSPTGPHEQYF. CDR3 nucleotide sequence: TGTGCCAGCAGTCCGACTGGGCCCCACGAGCAGTACTTC.

This clonotype was seen many times. The chain employs TRBV28 and TRBJ1-5; maybe TRBD1 (6 bases). The CDR3 extends over 18 amino acids. The germline V gene encodes CDR1 MDHEN and CDR2 SYDVKM. The V and J ends lost 4 bases and 0 bases respectively, with 19 bases between them. The CDR3 loop is CASSSSFGQLYSNQPQHF. DNA for the CDR3: TGTGCCAGCAGTTCGAGTTTCGGACAGCTGTATAGCAATCAGCCCCAGCATTTT. The full variable domain, in which reference TRBV28 and TRBJ1-5 provide the parts outside the CDR3, is DVKVTQSSRYLVKRTGEKVFLECVQDMDHENMFWYRQDPGLGLRLIYFSYDVKMKEKGDIPEGYSVSREKKERFSLILESASTNQTSMYLCASSSSFGQLYSNQPQHFGDGTRLSIL.

This clonotype was seen repeatedly, ten times or more. The junction differs from germline at one of its ends, possibly a read error. V usage is TRBV15 and J usage is TRBJ2-2; a weak D match, TRBD2 (5 bases). The germline gives CDR1 LNHNV, CDR2 YYDKDF (reference sequence). This CDR3 has 15 residues. CDR3 loop: CATSRGSGINGEPFF. CDR3 sequence (DNA): TGTGCCACCAGCAGAGGATCCGGAATAAACGGGGAGCCGTTTTTT.

Ten or more counts support this clonotype. One end of the junction fails to match germline, which may point to a read error. The CDR3 loop reads CASSRRETYGYAF. In nucleotides, the CDR3 is TGTGCCAGCAGTCGCAGAGAGACCTATGGCTACGCCTTC. The chain couples TRBV12-3 or TRBV12-4 to TRBJ1-2; no clear D. This CDR3 has 13 amino acids.

This clonotype has ten or more counts. The V call is TRBV5-1, the J call TRBJ1-1, with 7 bases lining up with TRBD1. V dropped 0 bases and J dropped 4; count of bases not matched to a gene: 3. Germline-derived CDR1 and CDR2 are SGHRS and YFSETQ. This CDR3 comprises 14 residues. The CDR3 sequence is CASSLGAGGTEAFF. In DNA form, the CDR3 reads TGCGCCAGCAGCTTGGGCGCAGGGGGCACTGAAGCTTTCTTT.

This clonotype has at least ten counts. The chain recombines TRBV28 with TRBJ2-5; no clear D. The CDR3 spans 13 residues. V lost 5 bases and J 5 bases, leaving 12 bases between the germline ends. Per germline, CDR1 MDHEN and CDR2 SYDVKM. The CDR3 DNA follows: TGTGCCAGCAGTCCATCCAATATTGAGACCCAGTACTTC. Translating it yields CASSPSNIETQYF.

This clonotype was counted a few times. This chain connects TRBV6-1 to TRBJ2-7; D call uncertain. The CDR3 covers 14 residues. The germline CDR1 and CDR2 sequences are MNHNS and SASEGT. Trimming cost V 6 bases and J 1 base, with 13 bases left between them. DNA of the CDR3: TGTGCCAGCAGGAATCTAGTGGATTCCTACGAGCAGTACTTC. Protein sequence: CASRNLVDSYEQYF.

The gene calls are TRBV20-1 and TRBJ1-5, with D possibly being TRBD1 (5 bases). The germline V gene encodes CDR1 DFQATT and CDR2 SNEGSKA (reference sequence). The CDR3 is 14 amino acids. V was pared by 1 base and J by 2 bases, with 9 bases between. CDR3: CSARGQGGNQPQHF. The CDR3 nucleotides read TGCAGTGCTAGAGGTCAGGGTGGCAATCAGCCCCAGCATTTT.

This CDR3 reads CATSERRGGEAFF. The CDR3, as DNA: TGTGCCACCAGTGAACGGCGGGGAGGTGAAGCTTTCTTT. The chain is built from TRBV24-1 and TRBJ1-1; no clear D. The CDR3 totals 13 residues. Germline-derived CDR1 and CDR2 are KGHDR and SFDVKD. Trimming cost V 4 bases and J 7 bases, with 12 bases left between them.

The V and J genes are TRBV18 and TRBJ2-7, with TRBD1 matching over 7 bases. CDR1 is KGHSH and CDR2 is LQKENI in the germline V gene. Trimming took 3 bases from V and 3 from J; bases not matched to a gene: 11. This CDR3 comprises 16 residues. This chain's CDR3 is CASSPSRQGGIYEQYF. The CDR3 DNA reads as TGTGCCAGCTCACCGAGCCGACAGGGTGGGATCTACGAGCAGTACTTC.

The J gene is TRBJ2-7, the V gene TRBV29-1; no clear D. Germline V gene data show CDR1 as SQVTM and CDR2 as ANQGSEA. V was shortened by 2 bases and J by 3 bases, with 5 bases between the two germline ends. The CDR3 runs 11 residues. The CDR3 region has the DNA TGCAGCGTTGAATGGAACTACGAGCAGTACTTC. It codes for CSVEWNYEQYF.